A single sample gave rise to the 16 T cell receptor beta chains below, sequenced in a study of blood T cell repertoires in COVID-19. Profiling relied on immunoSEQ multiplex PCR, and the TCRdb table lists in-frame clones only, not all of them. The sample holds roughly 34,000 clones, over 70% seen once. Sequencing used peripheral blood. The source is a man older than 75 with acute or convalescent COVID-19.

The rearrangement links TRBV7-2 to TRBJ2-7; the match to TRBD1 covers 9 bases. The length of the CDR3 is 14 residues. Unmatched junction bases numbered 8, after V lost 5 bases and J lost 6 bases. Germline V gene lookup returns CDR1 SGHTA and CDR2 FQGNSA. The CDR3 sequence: CASSHPGTGTEQYF. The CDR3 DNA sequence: TGTGCCAGCAGCCACCCCGGGACAGGGACCGAGCAGTACTTC.

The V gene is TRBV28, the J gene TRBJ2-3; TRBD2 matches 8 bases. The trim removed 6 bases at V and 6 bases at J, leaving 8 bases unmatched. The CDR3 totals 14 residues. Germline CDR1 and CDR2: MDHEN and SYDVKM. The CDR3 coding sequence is TGTGCCAGCAGCTCTGGACTAGCTACGGATACGCAGTATTTT. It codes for CASSSGLATDTQYF.

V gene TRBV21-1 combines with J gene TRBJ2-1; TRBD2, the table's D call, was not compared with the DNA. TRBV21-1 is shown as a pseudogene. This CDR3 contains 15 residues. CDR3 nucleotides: TGTGCCAGCAGCCGGGACTACCACCCCTACAATGAGCAGTTCTTC. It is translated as CASSRDYHPYNEQFF.

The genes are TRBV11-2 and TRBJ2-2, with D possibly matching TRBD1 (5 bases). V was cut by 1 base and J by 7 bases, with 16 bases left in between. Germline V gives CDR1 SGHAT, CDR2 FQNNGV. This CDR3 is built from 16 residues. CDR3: CASSLGGAPLGGELFF. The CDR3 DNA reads TGTGCCAGCAGCTTAGGGGGCGCGCCCCTTGGCGGGGAGCTGTTTTTT. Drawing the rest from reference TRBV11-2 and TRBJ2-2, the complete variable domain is EAGVAQSPRYKIIEKRQSVAFWCNPISGHATLYWYQQILGQGPKLLIQFQNNGVVDDSQLPKDRFSAERLKGVDSTLKIQPAKLEDSAVYLCASSLGGAPLGGELFFGEGSRLTVL.

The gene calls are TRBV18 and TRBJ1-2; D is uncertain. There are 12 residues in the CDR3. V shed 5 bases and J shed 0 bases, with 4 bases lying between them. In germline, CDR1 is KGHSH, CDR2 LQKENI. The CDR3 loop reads CASSYPNYGYTF. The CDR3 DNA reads TGTGCCAGCTCATATCCTAACTATGGCTACACCTTC.

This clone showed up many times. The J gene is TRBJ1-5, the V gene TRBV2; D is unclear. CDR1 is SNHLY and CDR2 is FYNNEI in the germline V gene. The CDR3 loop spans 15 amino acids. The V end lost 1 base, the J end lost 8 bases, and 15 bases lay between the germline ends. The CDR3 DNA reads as TGTGCCAGCAGTGAAGAAAGCGACCCGGGGAAGCCCCAGCATTTT. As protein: CASSEESDPGKPQHF.

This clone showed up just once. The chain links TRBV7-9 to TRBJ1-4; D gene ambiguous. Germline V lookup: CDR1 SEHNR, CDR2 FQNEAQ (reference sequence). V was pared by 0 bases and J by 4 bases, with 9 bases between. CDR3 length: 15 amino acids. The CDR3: CASSLAHGYNEKLFF. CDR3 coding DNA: TGTGCCAGCAGCTTAGCACACGGGTATAATGAAAAACTGTTTTTT. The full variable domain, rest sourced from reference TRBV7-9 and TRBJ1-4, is DTGVSQNPRHKITKRGQNVTFRCDPISEHNRLYWYRQTLGQGPEFLTYFQNEAQLEKSRLLSDRFSAERPKGSFSTLEIQRTEQGDSAMYLCASSLAHGYNEKLFFGSGTQLSVL.

CDR3 in amino acids: CASSYDRQGRGEQYF. The CDR3 bases are TGTGCCAGCAGTTACGATAGACAGGGACGAGGCGAGCAGTACTTC. The rearrangement links TRBV6-2 or TRBV6-3 to TRBJ2-7; 7 bases map to TRBD1. This CDR3 is built from 15 residues. Germline-derived CDR1 and CDR2 are MNHEY and SVGEGT. The J segment lost 6 bases and the V segment lost 2 bases, leaving 10 bases of the junction unmatched.

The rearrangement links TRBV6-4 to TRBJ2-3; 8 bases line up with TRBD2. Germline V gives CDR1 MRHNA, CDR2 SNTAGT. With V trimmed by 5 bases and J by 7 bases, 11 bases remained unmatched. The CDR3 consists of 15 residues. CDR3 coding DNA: TGTGCCAGCAGTCAAGCTAGCGGGTCTGCTTATACGCAGTATTTT. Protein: CASSQASGSAYTQYF.

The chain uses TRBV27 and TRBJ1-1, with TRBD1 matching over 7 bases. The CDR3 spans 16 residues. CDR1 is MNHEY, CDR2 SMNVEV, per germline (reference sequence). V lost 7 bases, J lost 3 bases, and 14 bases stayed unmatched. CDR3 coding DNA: TGTGCCAGCACTCCCTTAGGGGGCGCAAGGGACACTGAAGCTTTCTTT. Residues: CASTPLGGARDTEAFF.

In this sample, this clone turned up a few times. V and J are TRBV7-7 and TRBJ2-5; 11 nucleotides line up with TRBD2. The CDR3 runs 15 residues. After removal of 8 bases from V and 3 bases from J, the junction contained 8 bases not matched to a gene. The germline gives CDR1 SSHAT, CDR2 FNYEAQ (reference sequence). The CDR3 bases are TGTGCCAGCCGACTAGCGGGGAAACCAGAAGAGACCCAGTACTTC. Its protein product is CASRLAGKPEETQYF.

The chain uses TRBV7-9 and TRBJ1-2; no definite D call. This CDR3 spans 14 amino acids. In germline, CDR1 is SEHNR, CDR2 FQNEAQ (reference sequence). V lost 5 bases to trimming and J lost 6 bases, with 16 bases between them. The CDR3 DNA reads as TGTGCCAGCAGCGTCAATCAGGCAGCTCATGGCTACACCTTC. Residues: CASSVNQAAHGYTF.

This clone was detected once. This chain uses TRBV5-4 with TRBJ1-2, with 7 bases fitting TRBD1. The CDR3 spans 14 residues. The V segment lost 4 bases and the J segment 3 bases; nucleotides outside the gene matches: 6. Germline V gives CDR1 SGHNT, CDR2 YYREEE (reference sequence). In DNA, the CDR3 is TGTGCCAGCAGCCGCGTCACAGGGGACTATGGCTACACCTTC. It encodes CASSRVTGDYGYTF.

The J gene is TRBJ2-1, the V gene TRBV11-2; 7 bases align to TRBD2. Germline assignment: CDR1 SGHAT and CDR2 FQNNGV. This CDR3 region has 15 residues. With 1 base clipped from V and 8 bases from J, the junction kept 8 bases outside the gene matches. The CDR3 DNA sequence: TGTGCCAGCAGCTTAGGGGGCGGGAGAGGGGATGAGCAGTTCTTC. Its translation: CASSLGGGRGDEQFF.

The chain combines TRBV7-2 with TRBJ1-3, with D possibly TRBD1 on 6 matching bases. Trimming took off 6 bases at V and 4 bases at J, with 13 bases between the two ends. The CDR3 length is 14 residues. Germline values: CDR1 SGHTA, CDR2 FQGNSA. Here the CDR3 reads CASRLRQAGNTIYF. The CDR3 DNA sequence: TGTGCCAGCAGACTACGACAGGCGGGAAACACCATATATTTT.

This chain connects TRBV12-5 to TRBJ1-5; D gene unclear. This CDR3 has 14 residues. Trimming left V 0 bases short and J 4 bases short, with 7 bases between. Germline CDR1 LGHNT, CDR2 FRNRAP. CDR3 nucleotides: TGTGCTAGTGGTTTGGTGGCGGGTAATCAGCCCCAGCATTTT. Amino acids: CASGLVAGNQPQHF.